This T cell receptor (beta chain) was profiled in a study of tumor-infiltrating lymphocytes in glioblastoma multiforme. This clonotype has a single count. What it binds is not known. TCRB libraries came from RNA via three nested multiplex PCR rounds. TCRdb independently ran MiXCR on the multiplex PCR reads; one entry per CDR3 protein. The data show almost 15,000 distinct CDR3 sequences, more than 65% seen once. Study observations and caveats: No surface-marker sorting into functional T cell subtypes was done.

The TCR was taken from a male donor with glioblastoma. Material: brain tumor tissue.

CDR3 sequence (DNA): TGTGCCAGCAGTGAATCCATATGGGGAATGCAGCCCCAGCATTTT. It codes for CASSESIWGMQPQHF. This chain connects TRBV6-1 to TRBJ1-5; D is uncertain. Trimming took off 2 bases at V and 7 bases at J, with 15 bases between the two ends. This CDR3 has 15 amino acids. The germline CDR1 and CDR2 sequences are MNHNS and SASEGT.